The 10 T cell receptor beta chains presented below share a single source sample, sequenced in a study of cytomegalovirus exposure and HLA in healthy donors. Primers: 60 Vbeta forward and 13 Jbeta reverse. Libraries were prepared by immunoSEQ multiplex PCR; TCRdb keeps only in-frame clonotypes and omits some of them. The data contain roughly 190,000 clones, around 86% of them singletons. The source material was PBMCs. The receptors here all came from a man aged 40-49 years in good health and CMV-seropositive.

As regards this clone: This specimen includes other DNA sequences encoding the same CDR3. This chain uses TRBV7-3 with TRBJ2-7; 10 nucleotides agree with TRBD1. Germline loops: CDR1 SGHTA, CDR2 FQGTGA. V was pared by 5 bases and J by 2 bases, with 3 bases of the junction left unmatched. The length of the CDR3 is 14 residues. The CDR3 region has the DNA TGTGCCAGCAGCCGAGGACAGGGGGCCTACGAGCAGTACTTC. Its protein is CASSRGQGAYEQYF.

The rearrangement uses TRBV4-2 and TRBJ1-4, with 7 bases identical to TRBD1. The CDR3 has 20 residues. Germline CDR1 and CDR2: LGHNA and YNFKEQ. Trimming cost V 1 base and J 2 bases; bases outside gene matches: 16. The CDR3 loop is CASSQGQRRGQWGTNEKLFF. In DNA form, the CDR3 reads TGTGCCAGCAGCCAAGGACAAAGGAGGGGGCAGTGGGGGACTAATGAAAAACTGTTTTTT.

The genes are TRBV7-8 and TRBJ1-3; possibly TRBD1 for D (6 bases). The CDR3 is 14 residues long. Germline loops: CDR1 SGHVS, CDR2 FQNEAQ. Trimming cost V 1 base and J 4 bases, with 8 bases left between them. CDR3 loop: CASSLGDRGNTIYF. The CDR3 DNA reads TGTGCCAGCAGCTTAGGAGACAGGGGAAACACCATATATTTT. Supplemented by reference TRBV7-8 and TRBJ1-3, the full variable domain reads GAGVSQSPRYKVAKRGQDVALRCDPISGHVSLFWYQQALGQGPEFLTYFQNEAQLDKSGLPSDRFFAERPEGSVSTLKIQRTQQEDSAVYLCASSLGDRGNTIYFGEGSWLTVV.

The chain couples TRBV25-1 to TRBJ2-3; D is possibly TRBD1 (6 bases). V dropped 7 bases and J dropped 0 bases, with 17 bases sitting between them. Germline CDR1 reads MGHDK; CDR2 reads SYGVNS. This CDR3 has 16 amino acids. This CDR3 reads CASTPMGTGSTDTQYF. The DNA for the CDR3 is TGTGCCAGCACCCCCATGGGTACAGGGAGCACAGATACGCAGTATTTT.

J is TRBJ1-1 and V is TRBV7-8; D is unclear. Germline V lookup: CDR1 SGHVS, CDR2 FQNEAQ. The CDR3 has 15 residues. Trimming pared 0 bases from V and 1 base from J, leaving 9 bases between. The CDR3 coding sequence is TGTGCCAGCAGCTTAGCCGGGTTCTCGAACACTGAAGCTTTCTTT. Its translation is CASSLAGFSNTEAFF.

The chain uses TRBV5-1 and TRBJ2-5; TRBD1 aligns across 7 bases. The J call may be in error: the DNA end matches TRBJ2-7 better. Germline V gene lookup returns CDR1 SGHRS and CDR2 YFSETQ. The CDR3 has 15 residues. The CDR3 is CASSLATGRTYEQYF. CDR3 nucleotide sequence: TGCGCCAGCAGCTTGGCGACAGGGAGAACCTACGAGCAGTACTTC.

The chain is built from TRBV9 and TRBJ2-5; 11 nucleotides agree with TRBD1. There are 16 residues in the CDR3. Trimming cost V 5 bases and J 2 bases; bases outside gene matches: 8. Germline CDR1 SGDLS, CDR2 YYNGEE. The chain's CDR3 is CASSGPGDRGQETQYF. CDR3 DNA: TGTGCCAGCAGTGGCCCAGGGGACAGGGGGCAAGAGACCCAGTACTTC. The entire variable domain, with the rest obtained from reference TRBV9 and TRBJ2-5, is as follows: DSGVTQTPKHLITATGQRVTLRCSPRSGDLSVYWYQQSLDQGLQFLIQYYNGEERAKGNILERFSAQQFPDLHSELNLSSLELGDSALYFCASSGPGDRGQETQYFGPGTRLLVL.

The V gene is TRBV7-3, the J gene TRBJ1-2; D ambiguous. The germline CDR1 and CDR2 sequences are SGHTA and FQGTGA. V gave up 1 base and J gave up 5 bases, with 8 bases separating them. This CDR3 region has 13 residues. CDR3 in DNA: TGTGCCAGCAGCTTAAGGCCCCCTTATGGCTACACCTTC. This translates into CASSLRPPYGYTF.

There are a few counts of this clone. V and J are TRBV2 and TRBJ2-7, with D maybe TRBD1 (6 bases). Trimming pared 6 bases from V and 6 bases from J, leaving 12 bases between. The CDR3 contains 12 residues. The germline V gene has CDR1 SNHLY and CDR2 FYNNEI. CDR3: CASRQGNPEQYF. CDR3 DNA: TGTGCCAGCAGACAGGGTAATCCCGAGCAGTACTTC.

A few counts support this clone. The chain has TRBV5-6 and TRBJ1-3; D gene ambiguous. Trimming took off 1 base at V and 3 bases at J, with 5 bases between the two ends. Germline loops: CDR1 SGHDT, CDR2 YYEEEE. This CDR3 comprises 13 residues. CDR3 DNA: TGTGCCAGCAGCTTGCAGGATGGAAACACCATATATTTT. It specifies CASSLQDGNTIYF. Full variable domain (remainder filled in from reference TRBV5-6 and TRBJ1-3): DAGVTQSPTHLIKTRGQQVTLRCSPKSGHDTVSWYQQALGQGPQFIFQYYEEEERQRGNFPDRFSGHQFPNYSSELNVNALLLGDSALYLCASSLQDGNTIYFGEGSWLTVV.